This entry is about one T cell receptor (beta chain). This CDR3 has 15 amino acids. V was clipped by 5 bases and J by 2 bases; unmatched bases: 6. Germline V gene data show CDR1 as SGHRS and CDR2 as YFSETQ. This record belongs to a study of blood T cell repertoires in COVID-19. On the study more broadly: COVID-19 samples from acute and convalescent phases originated in the United States, Italy and Spain. The cDNA or gDNA used as material had been derived from T cells, B-cell-depleted T cells, or PBMCs.

Original methodology: The assay estimated nucleated cells by amplifying reference gene primers. Profiled with immunoSEQ multiplex PCR; TCRdb holds only in-frame clones, not every one. That table gives V, J and clone size, and the DNA gave D and trimming. The repertoire has 200,000 to 300,000 clones, about 88% of them found once; the top ten carry under 2%. The sequence derives from a man in his thirties or forties with active or convalescent COVID-19. This chain links TRBV5-1 with TRBJ1-5; 8 nucleotides line up with TRBD1. The material sequenced was peripheral blood. CDR3 in DNA: TGCGCCAGCAGACTGACAGGGGACGGCAATCAGCCCCAGCATTTT. This codes for CASRLTGDGNQPQHF.